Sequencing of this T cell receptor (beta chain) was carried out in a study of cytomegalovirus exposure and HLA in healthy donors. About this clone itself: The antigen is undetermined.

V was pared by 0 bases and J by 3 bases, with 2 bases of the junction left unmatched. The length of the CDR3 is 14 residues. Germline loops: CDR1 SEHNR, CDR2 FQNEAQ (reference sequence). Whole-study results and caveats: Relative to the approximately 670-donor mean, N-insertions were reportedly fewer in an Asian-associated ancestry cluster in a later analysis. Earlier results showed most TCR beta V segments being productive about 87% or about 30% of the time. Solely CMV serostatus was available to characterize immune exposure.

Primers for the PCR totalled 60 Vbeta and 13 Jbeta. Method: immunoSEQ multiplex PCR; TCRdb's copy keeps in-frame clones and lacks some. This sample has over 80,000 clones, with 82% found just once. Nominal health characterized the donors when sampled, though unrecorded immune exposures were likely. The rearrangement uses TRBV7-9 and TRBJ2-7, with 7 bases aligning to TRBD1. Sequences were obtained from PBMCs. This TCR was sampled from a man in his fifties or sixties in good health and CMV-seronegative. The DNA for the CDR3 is TGTGCCAGCAGCTTAGCGACAGGGAACTACGAGCAGTACTTC. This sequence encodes CASSLATGNYEQYF.